Listed below are T cell receptor beta chains from one sample, sequenced in a study of T cells after yellow fever vaccination. TCRdb reprocessed the 5' RACE reads via MiXCR and lists one record per CDR3 protein. The sample contains hundreds of thousands of distinct CDR3 sequences, 12% of which appear only once. Sequenced material: PBMCs, taken on the day of the yellow fever booster vaccination. Receptors originate from a man younger than 45 who received the YFV17D yellow fever vaccine. Each CDR3 is given with its conserved first and last residue. A D gene is named only where the DNA matches it firmly. The size entry is marked missing in some rows and otherwise reads once, few, many or a size class.

d_gene | j_gene | abundance | len | v_gene | CDR3nt | CDR3aa
TRBD2 | TRBJ2-1 | . | 18 | TRBV10-3 | TGTGCCATCAGTGAGGCACCGGGACTAGCGGGCTCCTACAATGAGCAGTTCTTC | CAISEAPGLAGSYNEQFF
TRBD1 | TRBJ2-3 | . | 15 | TRBV6-2/TRBV6-3 | TGTGCCAGCAGATCTCGAGACAGGGCCACAGATACGCAGTATTTT | CASRSRDRATDTQYF
TRBD2 | TRBJ2-3 | . | 16 | TRBV11-2 | TGTGCCAGCAGCCCGGGGACTAGCGGGAAGGCAGATACGCAGTATTTT | CASSPGTSGKADTQYF
. | TRBJ2-1 | . | 13 | TRBV5-6 | TGTGCCAGCAGCTTCTCGCGGAACAATGAGCAGTTCTTC | CASSFSRNNEQFF
TRBD2 | TRBJ2-1 | many | 14 | TRBV7-2 | TGTGCCAGCAGCTCCAGAGCGGGAGCGAATGAGCAGTTCTTC | CASSSRAGANEQFF
TRBD2 | TRBJ2-5 | . | 15 | TRBV15 | TGTGCCACCAGCAATCAACTAGCGAACCAAGAGACCCAGTACTTC | CATSNQLANQETQYF
. | TRBJ1-6 | . | 12 | TRBV27 | TGTGCCAGCAGTTTTGGGAATTCACCCCTCCACTTT | CASSFGNSPLHF
. | TRBJ2-3 | once | 12 | TRBV19 | TGTGCCACGGAGAGCGGCACAGATACGCAGTATTTT | CATESGTDTQYF
. | TRBJ2-7 | few | 13 | TRBV7-8 | TGTGCCAGCAGCTTGCTGGTCGACGACGAGCAGTACTTC | CASSLLVDDEQYF
. | TRBJ2-2 | . | 14 | TRBV27 | TGTGCCAGCAGTTTTCGGAGATTTTCCGGGGAGCTGTTTTTT | CASSFRRFSGELFF
TRBD1 | TRBJ1-4 | . | 17 | TRBV20-1 | TGCAGTGCTCCGGGACAGGGCCTATTTGCAACTAATGAAAAACTGTTTTTT | CSAPGQGLFATNEKLFF
. | TRBJ2-7 | few | 15 | TRBV5-1 | TGCGCCAGCAGCCCTATGAGTGGGAGCAGCCACGAGCAGTACTTC | CASSPMSGSSHEQYF
. | TRBJ2-1 | few | 16 | TRBV24-1 | TGTGCCACCAGTGATAAATATTCCGGCAGTTTTAATGAGCAGTTCTTC | CATSDKYSGSFNEQFF
. | TRBJ2-7 | many | 13 | TRBV7-2 | TGTGCCAGCAGCTTAGAATCGTCCTACGAGCAGTACTTC | CASSLESSYEQYF
TRBD2 | TRBJ2-7 | . | 16 | TRBV20-1 | TGCAGTGCTAGACCGCCAAGACTAGCGGGGTTTAGGGAGCAGTACTTC | CSARPPRLAGFREQYF
. | TRBJ2-7 | . | 12 | TRBV20-1 | TGCAGTGCTAGAGGGAATTGGGGGGAGCAGTACTTC | CSARGNWGEQYF
TRBD2 | TRBJ2-3 | . | 14 | TRBV29-1 | TGCAGCGTTGTAGCTAGCGGGAGCACAGATACGCAGTATTTT | CSVVASGSTDTQYF
TRBD1 | TRBJ2-5 | . | 13 | TRBV10-3 | TGTGCCACCCGAGACAGGGATGGAGAGACCCAGTACTTC | CATRDRDGETQYF
. | TRBJ1-5 | . | 14 | TRBV7-2 | TGTGCCAGCAGCTTAGTCCCAGGGGCCCAGCCCCAGCATTTT | CASSLVPGAQPQHF
. | TRBJ1-1 | once | 14 | TRBV3-1 | TGTGCCAGCAGCCAAGCAATTCTGAACACTGAAGCTTTCTTT | CASSQAILNTEAFF
TRBD1 | TRBJ1-6 | many | 17 | TRBV28 | TGTGCCAGCACGTACAGCGACAGGGAGGGGTATAATTCACCCCTCCACTTT | CASTYSDREGYNSPLHF
TRBD2 | TRBJ2-2 | . | 17 | TRBV14 | TGTGCCAGCAGCCGCCCCTTTAGCGGGATGAACACCGGGGAGCTGTTTTTT | CASSRPFSGMNTGELFF
. | TRBJ2-7 | few | 13 | TRBV12-3/TRBV12-4 | TGTGCCAGCAGTTTAGGGGGAACACTCGAGCAGTACTTC | CASSLGGTLEQYF
TRBD1 | TRBJ2-1 | few | 20 | TRBV19 | TGTGCCAGTAGTATAGAAGACAGGGCCTTTTACCCTAGCTCCTACAATGAGCAGTTCTTC | CASSIEDRAFYPSSYNEQFF
TRBD1 | TRBJ2-7 | . | 14 | TRBV20-1 | TGCAGTGCTACCGGGACAGGGTTCCCCTACGAGCAGTACTTC | CSATGTGFPYEQYF